The entry below describes one TCR beta chain. Its antigen remains unidentified. The data were obtained in a study of T cells expressing NK-cell markers (dated by TCRdb to about 2020). Context from the whole study: Three sorted T-cell subsets (CD3+CD56+NKG2C+, CD3+CD56+NKG2C- and CD3+CD56-NKG2C+) from eight donors had their TCR beta-chain repertoires profiled. Libraries were sequenced as 2 x 150 bp reads on Illumina HiSeq 2000/2500, MiSeq or NextSeq. All eight donors whose samples were sequenced were randomly selected healthy volunteers, three of them men and five women. Of the eight sequenced donors, seven were found to be HCMV-seropositive and one was found to be HCMV-seronegative. The study at large found these results: In six donors, the dominant CD3+CD56+NKG2C+ clonotypes ranked among the top 10 CD8+ clonotypes, making up roughly 1.0-7.0% of CD8+ T cells. Whether the expanded NKG2C-expressing T cell clones were specific for HCMV antigens was left unclear. Those dominant clonotypes were again the most abundant among CD3+CD56-NKG2C+ cells in a few donors, at about 28.3-65%.

The germline V gene sets CDR1 to LGHNA and CDR2 to YSLEER. Measured from the cysteine to the phenylalanine, the CDR3 is 18 residues long. No DNA is given. TCRdb records Illumina HiSeq 2000 as the sequencer. TCR beta cDNA libraries were made by 5'RACE template switching that added a universal primer site and unique molecular identifiers. Priming for cDNA synthesis came from the TCR beta constant segment, and two successive PCR amplification steps followed. Per the source publication's procedure: MIGEC was used to demultiplex reads and group the reads by UMI, and MiTCR was used to assemble and quantify clonotypes. To remove erroneous sequences, TCR cDNA sequences were retained only when supported by two or more reads. The tcR package was used for downstream repertoire analysis, and clonotypes were matched between fractions using CDR3 nucleotide sequence together with V segment. VDJmatch was used to annotate antigen specificity against VDJdb, with one amino acid substitution in CDR3 permitted. Each CDR3 protein sequence appears as one entry after TCRdb reprocessed the reads, and no DNA is included. It is TCRdb's table, rather than the study itself, that gives the V and J calls and clone size. The table for this sample lists almost 450,000 distinct CDR3 sequences. The top ten constitute roughly 7.2% of the sample.

HCMV serostatus was determined by detecting HCMV-specific IgG in serum with a commercial ELISA kit. Peripheral blood mononuclear cells were isolated from blood by Ficoll density gradient centrifugation. Recombination joined TRBV4-3 with TRBJ1-2. This TCR came from a woman between 18 and 70 years old in good health. The sample consisted of blood T cells: a sorted CD56 or NKG2C T cell subset, CD4+ or CD8+ T cells, or bulk PBMC T cells (not recorded which). This receptor has the CDR3 CASSQDRRGYGVRGGYTF.